A selection of T cell receptor beta chains follows, all from one sample in a study of CD8 T cells in ankylosing spondylitis. TCRdb ran MiXCR on the 5' RACE reads and lists one entry per CDR3 protein. The data show about 750,000 distinct CDR3 sequences, 15% to 20% seen once. Source material: blood, either unsorted or a sorted T cell fraction (not recorded which). The receptors stem from a male donor with ankylosing spondylitis. CDR3s include the opening cysteine and the closing phenylalanine or tryptophan. Fields, in order: V gene, clone size, J gene, CDR3 protein. Not all rows give a size; the values are once, few, many and, for expanded clones, a class.

TRBV6-5	-	TRBJ1-6	CASSYKANSPLHF
TRBV7-9	-	TRBJ1-1	CAGQGGDTEAFF
TRBV5-4	few	TRBJ1-1	CASSLGYGREAFF
TRBV10-3	many	TRBJ2-1	CAISESTGVLDEQFF
TRBV11-2	-	TRBJ2-1	CASRTGQGSINEQFF
TRBV4-1	few	TRBJ1-5	CASSLVGPGSSQHF
TRBV6-2/TRBV6-3	few	TRBJ2-7	CASSLLEVVGLNYEQYF
TRBV5-1	-	TRBJ2-1	CASSTRDRPGGQFF
TRBV4-1	-	TRBJ2-5	CASSQDWELAGAIQETQYF
TRBV12-3/TRBV12-4	few	TRBJ1-2	CASSPARRGLYGYTF
TRBV12-3/TRBV12-4	few	TRBJ1-1	CASSLWQNTEAFF
TRBV19	few	TRBJ1-2	CASSMERSRNYGYTF
TRBV10-3	-	TRBJ2-7	CAISESGQAYEQYF
TRBV7-9	-	TRBJ2-7	CASSLGTMALDEQYF